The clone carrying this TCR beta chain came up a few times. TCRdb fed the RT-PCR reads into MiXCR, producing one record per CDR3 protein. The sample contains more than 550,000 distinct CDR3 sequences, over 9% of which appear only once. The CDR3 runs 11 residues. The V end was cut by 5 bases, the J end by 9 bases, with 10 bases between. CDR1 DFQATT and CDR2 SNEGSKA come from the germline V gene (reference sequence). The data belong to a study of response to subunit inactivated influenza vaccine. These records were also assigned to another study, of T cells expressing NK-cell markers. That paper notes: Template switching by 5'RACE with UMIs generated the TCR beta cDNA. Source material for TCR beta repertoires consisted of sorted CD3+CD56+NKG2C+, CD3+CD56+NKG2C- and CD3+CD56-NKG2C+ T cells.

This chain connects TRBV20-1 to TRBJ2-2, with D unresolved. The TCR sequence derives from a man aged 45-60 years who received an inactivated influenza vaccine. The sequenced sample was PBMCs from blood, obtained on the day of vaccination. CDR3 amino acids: CSAGFLRELFF. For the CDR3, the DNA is TGCAGTGCTGGATTCCTCCGGGAGCTGTTTTTT.